Listed here are 27 T cell receptor beta chains from one sample, sequenced in a study of T cell changes during pregnancy in multiple sclerosis. The repertoire was sequenced with immunoSEQ multiplex PCR; TCRdb's copy has only in-frame clones and lacks some. The sample includes about 40,000 clones, about nine tenths of them seen just once. Sequencing used CD4+ T cells from peripheral blood mononuclear cells, obtained in the third trimester of pregnancy. The receptors originated from a female donor in good health, enrolled as a control in a pregnancy study.

This clone was counted a single time. The genes are TRBV10-1 and TRBJ2-7; TRBD1 matches at 10 bases. Germline V CDR1 and CDR2: WNHNN, SYGVQD (reference sequence). V was clipped by 2 bases and J by 2 bases; unmatched bases: 6. This CDR3 contains 16 residues. This CDR3 reads CASSEMDRGSAYEQYF. As DNA, the CDR3 is TGCGCCAGCAGTGAGATGGACAGGGGGAGTGCCTACGAGCAGTACTTC.

V is TRBV7-8 and J is TRBJ2-7; 12 nucleotides match TRBD1. The CDR3 length is 15 residues. Losses at the gene ends were 5 bases for V and 4 bases for J; bases not matched to a gene: 6. Germline lookup yields CDR1 SGHVS and CDR2 FQNEAQ. CDR3 sequence reads: CASSLGTGGSYEQYF. The CDR3 nucleotides read TGTGCCAGCAGCCTAGGGACAGGGGGCAGTTACGAGCAGTACTTC.

The genes are TRBV30 and TRBJ1-4; 7 nucleotides match TRBD1. This CDR3 spans 14 amino acids. Germline CDR1 is GTSNPN and CDR2 is SVGIG (reference sequence). After removal of 1 base from V and 8 bases from J, the junction contained 7 bases not matched to a gene. CDR3 bases: TGTGCCTGGAGTGCCGGGACAGCAGACGAAAAACTGTTTTTT. Its protein is CAWSAGTADEKLFF. Variable domain in full (rest from reference TRBV30 and TRBJ1-4): SQTIHQWPATLVQPVGSPLSLECTVEGTSNPNLYWYRQAAGRGLQLLFYSVGIGQISSEVPQNLSASRPQDRQFILSSKKLLLSDSGFYLCAWSAGTADEKLFFGSGTQLSVL.

The rearrangement joins TRBV7-2 to TRBJ2-7; weak D call: TRBD2 (5 bases). Germline V CDR1 and CDR2: SGHTA, FQGNSA. The V end lost 5 bases, the J end lost 5 bases, and 16 bases lay between the germline ends. The CDR3 sequence is 14 residues long. The DNA of the CDR3 is TGTGCCAGCAGCCCTTACCGGACTGGCCACGAGCAGTACTTC. This encodes CASSPYRTGHEQYF.

This chain joins TRBV5-1 and TRBJ2-7; 7 bases agree with TRBD2. V gave up 0 bases and J gave up 0 bases; unmatched junction bases: 0. Germline V CDR1 and CDR2: SGHRS, YFSETQ. The CDR3 length is 14 residues. CDR3 nucleotide sequence: TGCGCCAGCAGCTTGGGCGGGGGCTCCTACGAGCAGTACTTC. Translation: CASSLGGGSYEQYF.

As to this clone: Its ends do not fully match the called genes, so a read error is possible. The genes are TRBV5-8 and TRBJ2-4; 9 positions agree with TRBD1. This CDR3 comprises 10 residues. Germline CDR1 is SGHTS and CDR2 is YDEGEE. The CDR3, as DNA: TGTGCCAGCAGCTGGGGGACAGGGAGGTTC. Protein: CASSWGTGRF.

This chain uses TRBV18 with TRBJ2-7; maybe TRBD2 (6 bases). Germline loops: CDR1 KGHSH, CDR2 LQKENI. CDR3 length: 16 residues. Trimming shortened V by 3 bases and J by 0 bases, and 15 bases separated the two germline ends. The CDR3 region has the DNA TGTGCCAGCTCACCTGGGGGGACCCAAAGCTCCTACGAGCAGTACTTC. Protein product: CASSPGGTQSSYEQYF.

This clone came up once. The V gene is TRBV7-9, the J gene TRBJ2-1; 7 bases match TRBD1. Germline trimming cut 0 bases from V and 6 bases from J; bases unmatched to any gene: 8. Germline CDR1 reads SEHNR; CDR2 reads FQNEAQ (reference sequence). The CDR3 covers 16 residues. The CDR3 is CASSLAPRGPLNEQFF. CDR3 DNA: TGTGCCAGCAGCTTAGCGCCTAGGGGGCCCCTCAATGAGCAGTTCTTC.

The genes are TRBV4-3 and TRBJ2-1; D possibly corresponds to TRBD1 (5 bases). The CDR3 contains 15 residues. The germline CDR1 and CDR2 sequences are LGHNA and YSLEER. Trimming removed 1 base at V and 2 bases at J, with 9 bases between. The DNA of the CDR3 is TGCGCCAGCAGCCAAGTTGCAGGGCCCTACAATGAGCAGTTCTTC. Protein: CASSQVAGPYNEQFF.

This chain joins TRBV19 and TRBJ1-5; possibly TRBD1 for D (6 bases). Germline V CDR1 and CDR2: LNHDA, SQIVND (reference sequence). Trimming removed 3 bases from V and 4 bases from J, with 10 bases in between. The CDR3 is 14 amino acids. The CDR3 sequence: CASSMRQANQPQHF. The CDR3 DNA reads TGTGCCAGTAGTATGCGACAGGCGAATCAGCCCCAGCATTTT.

This chain uses TRBV11-1 with TRBJ2-2, with 7 bases that match TRBD1. This CDR3 comprises 13 residues. Germline-derived CDR1 and CDR2 are SGHAT and FQDESV (reference sequence). V trimming: 3 bases; J trimming: 7 bases; junction bases outside the gene matches: 2. The CDR3 loop reads CASSFRDSGELFF. CDR3 DNA sequence: TGTGCCAGCAGCTTCCGGGACAGCGGGGAGCTGTTTTTT. Supplemented by reference TRBV11-1 and TRBJ2-2, the full variable domain reads EAEVAQSPRYKITEKSQAVAFWCDPISGHATLYWYRQILGQGPELLVQFQDESVVDDSQLPKDRFSAERLKGVDSTLKIQPAELGDSAMYLCASSFRDSGELFFGEGSRLTVL.

The CDR3 DNA reads TGTGCCAGCAGTGGTTTCGGGTTTGCAGGGTTCGGCGGCACTGAAGCTTTCTTT. The encoded protein is CASSGFGFAGFGGTEAFF. The chain employs TRBV6-1 and TRBJ1-1, with D possibly TRBD1 on 5 matching bases. CDR3 length: 18 residues. The V gene's germline CDR1 is MNHNS and CDR2 SASEGT. Trimming took off 4 bases at V and 4 bases at J, with 25 bases between the two ends.

This rearrangement joins TRBV6-6 to TRBJ1-2; 7 bases match TRBD1. J lost 5 bases, V lost 10 bases, and 13 bases had no gene match. The CDR3 has 14 amino acids. From germline, CDR1 is MNHNY and CDR2 SVGAGI (reference sequence). In DNA form, the CDR3 reads TGTGCCACCGCGACAGGGACAGAAGGTTATGGCTACACCTTC. Translating it yields CATATGTEGYGYTF.

The J gene is TRBJ1-1, the V gene TRBV7-2; 10 nucleotides agree with TRBD1. Trimming took 5 bases from V and 4 from J; bases not matched to a gene: 10. The V gene's germline CDR1 is SGHTA and CDR2 FQGNSA. This CDR3 comprises 16 residues. CDR3 DNA sequence: TGTGCCAGCAGCCCCAGACAGGGGGCCTTTGGCACTGAAGCTTTCTTT. Translating gives CASSPRQGAFGTEAFF.

This chain links TRBV5-4 with TRBJ2-5; D is uncertain. Germline CDR1 is SGHNT and CDR2 is YYREEE (reference sequence). The CDR3 has 13 amino acids. Between the trimmed V and J ends, which lost 0 bases and 2 bases, there was a span of 5 bases. CDR3 in DNA: TGTGCCAGCAGCTTGGCGCAGCAAGAGACCCAGTACTTC. This codes for CASSLAQQETQYF.

This chain connects TRBV5-1 to TRBJ2-1; 9 bases match TRBD2. Trimming took 0 bases from V and 7 from J; bases not matched to a gene: 5. The germline V gene encodes CDR1 SGHRS and CDR2 YFSETQ. The CDR3 length is 15 residues. CDR3 loop: CASSLAGTSYNEQFF. The CDR3 nucleotides read TGCGCCAGCAGCTTGGCGGGGACTAGCTATAATGAGCAGTTCTTC.

The rearrangement links TRBV5-8 to TRBJ2-1; maybe TRBD2 (5 bases). CDR1 and CDR2 from the germline V gene are SGHTS and YDEGEE. V was shortened by 1 base and J by 7 bases, with 18 bases between the two germline ends. The CDR3 runs to 16 residues. The CDR3 sequence is CASSLLTWEFGNEQFF. In nucleotides, the CDR3 is TGTGCCAGCAGCTTGCTTACGTGGGAGTTTGGGAATGAGCAGTTCTTC.

The chain links TRBV14 to TRBJ2-3, with D tentatively TRBD2 (7 bases). Germline V CDR1 and CDR2: SGHDN, FVKESK. The CDR3 runs 16 residues. V was pared by 0 bases and J by 4 bases, with 14 bases between. The CDR3 loop reads CASSQDWGGIADTQYF. CDR3 DNA sequence: TGTGCCAGCAGCCAAGATTGGGGGGGCATCGCAGATACGCAGTATTTT.

CDR3 in amino acids: CASSLDTLASGANVLTF. CDR3 nucleotide sequence: TGTGCCAGCAGCTTGGATACGCTAGCCTCTGGGGCCAACGTCCTGACTTTC. The chain uses TRBV5-4 and TRBJ2-6; D is possibly TRBD2 (5 bases). Trimming removed 0 bases at V and 0 bases at J, with 10 bases between. The CDR3 is made up of 17 amino acids. Germline values: CDR1 SGHNT, CDR2 YYREEE (reference sequence).

This clone was detected once. This chain joins TRBV25-1 and TRBJ2-3; D is perhaps TRBD2 (5 bases). The CDR3 is 11 amino acids. Germline V gene sequence: CDR1 MGHDK, CDR2 SYGVNS. Trimming left V 8 bases short and J 3 bases short, with 6 bases between. The CDR3 DNA reads as TGTGCCAGCGGGAGTACAGATACGCAGTATTTT. Translated: CASGSTDTQYF.

The chain employs TRBV10-3 and TRBJ2-2, with 7 positions matching TRBD1. The CDR3 is 14 amino acids. Germline CDR1 ENHRY, CDR2 SYGVKD. After removal of 6 bases from V and 3 bases from J, the junction contained 4 bases not matched to a gene. The CDR3 DNA is TGTGCCATCAGAAAGGGGACAGACACCGGGGAGCTGTTTTTT. As protein: CAIRKGTDTGELFF.

The V and J genes are TRBV5-6 and TRBJ2-5; tentative D call: TRBD1 (5 bases). V was cut by 7 bases and J by 6 bases, with 19 bases left in between. Germline CDR1 is SGHDT and CDR2 is YYEEEE. This CDR3 has 14 amino acids. The CDR3 sequence: CASSATGRAKTQYF. In DNA form, the CDR3 reads TGTGCCAGCTCCGCGACGGGCAGGGCAAAGACCCAGTACTTC.

The chain joins TRBV7-9 to TRBJ2-3; D perhaps matches TRBD1 (6 bases). The germline V gene encodes CDR1 SEHNR and CDR2 FQNEAQ (reference sequence). Trimming stripped 3 bases from V and 1 base from J, with 11 bases between. CDR3 length: 15 amino acids. CDR3 DNA: TGTGCCAGCAGCTTCCGGGACATCCGCACAGATACGCAGTATTTT. Translating gives CASSFRDIRTDTQYF.

The rearrangement uses TRBV15 and TRBJ1-4, with 10 bases fitting TRBD1. The CDR3 is made up of 15 amino acids. From germline, CDR1 is LNHNV and CDR2 YYDKDF (reference sequence). With 3 bases clipped from V and 7 bases from J, the junction kept 5 bases outside the gene matches. The CDR3 sequence: CATSSGTGDREKLFF. CDR3 DNA sequence: TGTGCCACCAGCAGCGGGACAGGGGATCGTGAAAAACTGTTTTTT.

The V call is TRBV7-9, the J call TRBJ2-7; no definite D call. The V end was cut by 5 bases, the J end by 4 bases, with 9 bases between. This CDR3 has 12 residues. The germline gives CDR1 SEHNR, CDR2 FQNEAQ (reference sequence). The CDR3 sequence is CASSPYSYEQYF. The DNA for the CDR3 is TGTGCCAGCAGCCCGTACTCTTACGAGCAGTACTTC.

The chain links TRBV5-1 to TRBJ2-1, with TRBD2 identical over 8 bases. CDR3 length: 14 residues. The germline CDR1 and CDR2 sequences are SGHRS and YFSETQ. V was clipped by 5 bases and J by 6 bases; unmatched bases: 7. The CDR3 region is CASSSGGPGNEQFF. CDR3 nucleotide sequence: TGCGCCAGCAGTTCGGGGGGGCCGGGCAATGAGCAGTTCTTC.

The CDR3 loop is CASTQLGGRGTEAFF. Here the CDR3 DNA reads TGTGCCAGCACCCAACTCGGGGGGAGAGGCACTGAAGCTTTCTTT. The chain employs TRBV7-9 and TRBJ1-1; tentative D call: TRBD1 (5 bases). Per germline, CDR1 SEHNR and CDR2 FQNEAQ (reference sequence). The V gene lost 7 bases and the J gene lost 4 bases, with 19 bases spanning the gap. The CDR3 runs to 15 residues. The full variable domain, with the rest looked up from reference TRBV7-9 and TRBJ1-1, is DTGVSQNPRHKITKRGQNVTFRCDPISEHNRLYWYRQTLGQGPEFLTYFQNEAQLEKSRLLSDRFSAERPKGSFSTLEIQRTEQGDSAMYLCASTQLGGRGTEAFFGQGTRLTVV.